Listed here are 26 T cell receptor beta chains from one sample, sequenced in a study of molecular identifiers for immune sequencing clone quantification. Each CDR3 protein gets one entry after TCRdb re-called the PCR reads with MiXCR. Here the sample spans under 650,000 distinct CDR3 sequences, about 20% being singletons. The sequenced sample was naive CD8+ T cells from blood, with Jurkat cell RNA spiked in. The subset: FACS-sorted CD8+CD4-CCR7+CD45RA+ naive T cells. These receptors were obtained from a human donor in good health. Some libraries in this study had Jurkat cell RNA spiked in.

The table lists this clonotype with many counts. V usage is TRBV7-9 and J usage is TRBJ2-7; weak D call: TRBD2 (5 bases). Trimming cost V 1 base and J 4 bases, with 11 bases left between them. The germline CDR1 and CDR2 sequences are SEHNR and FQNEAQ (reference sequence). This CDR3 is 14 amino acids long. CDR3 amino acids: CASSLGVGVYEQYF. DNA of the CDR3: TGTGCCAGCAGCTTAGGGGTCGGGGTTTACGAGCAGTACTTC.

Concerning this clonotype itself: A much larger clone differs from this one at a single base, so this may be a read error. The rearrangement uses TRBV5-3 and TRBJ2-1; 8 nucleotides agree with TRBD2. TRBV5-3 is noted as an ORF with a role that remains uncertain. The CDR3 extends over 16 amino acids. In DNA, the CDR3 is TGTGCCAGCAGCTCCCCAACTAGCGGAACCTACAATGAGCAGTTCTTC. Residues: CASSSPTSGTYNEQFF.

In this sample, this clonotype turned up many times. The chain carries TRBV4-1 and TRBJ1-1; D ambiguous. V was pared by 0 bases and J by 6 bases, with 11 bases between. This CDR3 spans 14 amino acids. Germline values: CDR1 MGHRA, CDR2 YSYEKL. The DNA for the CDR3 is TGCGCCAGCAGCCAAGAAAGTTGGAGCGCTGAAGCTTTCTTT. Translation gives CASSQESWSAEAFF.

The table lists this clonotype with many counts. V and J are TRBV4-3 and TRBJ1-1, with D unresolved. The CDR3 is 16 amino acids. V was trimmed by 0 bases and J by 7 bases, leaving 18 bases between them. Germline V gene sequence: CDR1 LGHNA, CDR2 YSLEER. Here the CDR3 DNA reads TGCGCCAGCAGCCAAGATGGAGTGAATAGGGCTTTTGAAGCTTTCTTT. Its protein is CASSQDGVNRAFEAFF.

The table lists this clonotype with many counts. The CDR3 nucleotides read TGCGCCAGCAGCCAAGAGGTATTAGCGGGGGAGGACTACGAGCAGTACTTC. Translating it yields CASSQEVLAGEDYEQYF. The chain couples TRBV4-3 to TRBJ2-7; 9 bases agree with TRBD2. The CDR3 is made up of 17 amino acids. Trimming cost V 0 bases and J 3 bases; bases outside gene matches: 9. Germline CDR1 and CDR2: LGHNA and YSLEER.

Concerning this clonotype itself: This may stem from a read error, because a much larger clone lies one nucleotide away. The rearrangement uses TRBV9 and TRBJ1-4; D is unresolved. The CDR3 covers 15 residues. From germline, CDR1 is SGDLS and CDR2 YYNGEE. This CDR3 is CASSVATNANEKLSF. CDR3 sequence (DNA): TGTGCCAGCAGCGTAGCTACGAATGCTAATGAAAAACTGTCTTTT.

Ten or more counts support this clonotype. The rearrangement joins TRBV27 to TRBJ1-1; D ambiguous. V was clipped by 5 bases and J by 4 bases, with 20 bases between them. The CDR3 extends over 16 amino acids. Germline values: CDR1 MNHEY, CDR2 SMNVEV (reference sequence). CDR3 sequence: CASSPPGFMTGTEAFF. In nucleotides, the CDR3 is TGTGCCAGCAGTCCCCCGGGGTTCATGACGGGCACTGAAGCTTTCTTT.

Regarding this clonotype: This may stem from a read error, because a much larger clone lies one nucleotide away. The V gene is TRBV13, the J gene TRBJ2-1; D uncertain. This CDR3 has 11 amino acids. Germline V gene lookup returns CDR1 PRHDT and CDR2 FYEKMQ (reference sequence). The CDR3 sequence is CAGSFEDEQFF. The CDR3 bases are TGTGCCGGCAGCTTCGAGGATGAGCAGTTCTTC.

V is TRBV27 and J is TRBJ2-3; no clear D gene. This CDR3 has 16 amino acids. The germline CDR1 and CDR2 sequences are MNHEY and SMNVEV (reference sequence). Trimming took 4 bases from V and 3 from J, leaving 17 bases between them. CDR3 region: CASSSIAGVGTDTQYF. CDR3 nucleotide sequence: TGTGCCAGCAGTTCTATAGCTGGAGTCGGGACAGATACGCAGTATTTT.

There are many counts of this clonotype. The V call is TRBV12-3 or TRBV12-4, the J call TRBJ2-6; no definite D call. The CDR3 is 14 amino acids. V gave up 5 bases and J gave up 0 bases, with 5 bases separating them. The CDR3 bases are TGTGCCAGCAGTGGATCCTCTGGGGCCAACGTCCTGACTTTC. It is translated as CASSGSSGANVLTF.

This clonotype showed up many times. The V gene is TRBV4-1, the J gene TRBJ2-7, with D possibly being TRBD1 (5 bases). CDR3 length: 13 amino acids. Per germline, CDR1 MGHRA and CDR2 YSYEKL. V lost 5 bases and J lost 7, with 15 bases in between. The CDR3 here is CASSSRQWNEQYF. As DNA, the CDR3 is TGCGCCAGCAGCAGCCGACAGTGGAATGAGCAGTACTTC.

This clonotype was counted ten times or more. The chain has TRBV20-1 and TRBJ2-5; D is possibly TRBD1 (5 bases). The CDR3 loop spans 13 amino acids. Germline V CDR1 and CDR2: DFQATT, SNEGSKA (reference sequence). Trimming took off 3 bases at V and 2 bases at J, with 10 bases between the two ends. The CDR3, as DNA: TGCAGTGCTAGGGCCCAGGGACAAGAGACCCAGTACTTC. Its protein is CSARAQGQETQYF.

This clonotype came up many times. The chain has TRBV29-1 and TRBJ1-2; D not certain. Germline V CDR1 and CDR2: SQVTM, ANQGSEA. The CDR3 is 12 residues long. V was pared by 3 bases and J by 7 bases, with 12 bases between. The CDR3 DNA follows: TGCAGCGTTGAGGTGGTAATAGGTGGCTACACCTTC. Translation gives CSVEVVIGGYTF.

Concerning this clonotype: It may be a read error: a sequence one base away is much more abundant. The chain combines TRBV19 with TRBJ1-2, with D unclear. Germline V gene sequence: CDR1 LNHDA, CDR2 SQIVND (reference sequence). This CDR3 spans 15 amino acids. V gave up 3 bases and J gave up 8 bases, with 19 bases separating them. CDR3 region: CASSIDLPELGGYTF. As DNA, the CDR3 is TGTGCCAGTAGTATTGATCTTCCGGAGCTTGGCGGCTACACCTTC. The whole variable domain, filled in from reference TRBV19 and TRBJ1-2, reads DGGITQSPKYLFRKEGQNVTLSCEQNLNHDAMYWYRQDPGQGLRLIYYSQIVNDFQKGDIAEGYSVSREKKESFPLTVTSAQKNPTAFYLCASSIDLPELGGYTFGSGTRLTVV.

Of note for this clonotype: It may be a read error: a sequence one base away is much more abundant. The rearrangement joins TRBV7-9 to TRBJ1-3; no reliable D call. The germline gives CDR1 SEHNR, CDR2 FQNEAQ (reference sequence). There are 16 residues in the CDR3. For the CDR3, the DNA is TGTGCCAGCAGATCAACCAGGAGTAACTCTGGAAACGCCATATATTTT. Translating it yields CASRSTRSNSGNAIYF.

To note about this clonotype: The junction departs from the called germline gene at one end, perhaps through a read error. The chain is built from TRBV27 and TRBJ1-6; D gene uncertain. CDR1 and CDR2 (germline): MNHEY, SMNVEV (reference sequence). CDR3 length: 15 amino acids. The CDR3 DNA reads as TGTGCCAGCAACCCGACACCTGAGACGAGTTCACCCCCCCACTTT. Encoded protein: CASNPTPETSSPPHF.

V and J are TRBV19 and TRBJ2-1; tentative D call: TRBD1 (6 bases). Germline CDR1 is LNHDA and CDR2 is SQIVND (reference sequence). V was clipped by 6 bases and J by 0 bases, with 15 bases between them. The CDR3 has 16 amino acids. CDR3 in amino acids: CASRTTGQSSYNEQFF. DNA of the CDR3: TGTGCCAGTAGGACTACAGGACAGAGCTCCTACAATGAGCAGTTCTTC.

This clonotype was seen a few times. The chain couples TRBV20-1 to TRBJ2-5; no reliable D call. The V gene's germline CDR1 is DFQATT and CDR2 SNEGSKA (reference sequence). The CDR3 runs to 14 residues. The germline V and J ends were trimmed by 0 bases and 0 bases, with 8 bases remaining between them. The CDR3 spells CSARDGRYQETQYF. The CDR3 DNA reads as TGCAGTGCTAGAGATGGCAGGTACCAAGAGACCCAGTACTTC.

This clonotype was observed a single time. This could be a read error, since a much larger clone is one nucleotide away. The CDR3 is CASRPGKHLYEQYF. As DNA, the CDR3 is TGTGCCAGCAGGCCCGGGAAGCACCTCTACGAGCAGTACTTC. The rearrangement links TRBV28 to TRBJ2-7; D perhaps matches TRBD2 (5 bases). This CDR3 comprises 14 residues. Trimming shortened V by 6 bases and J by 3 bases, and 15 bases separated the two germline ends. The V gene's germline CDR1 is MDHEN and CDR2 SYDVKM.

This clonotype was counted at least ten times. The V call is TRBV7-2, the J call TRBJ2-5; 9 bases are a match to TRBD2. The V gene's germline CDR1 is SGHTA and CDR2 FQGNSA. The CDR3 runs 18 residues. J lost 2 bases, V lost 5 bases, and 15 bases had no gene match. This chain's CDR3 is CASSQAGGSGGPQETQYF. CDR3 nucleotide sequence: TGTGCCAGCAGCCAAGCGGGTGGTAGCGGGGGCCCACAAGAGACCCAGTACTTC.

This clonotype was seen many times. V gene TRBV27 combines with J gene TRBJ2-3; tentative D call: TRBD1 (5 bases). Between the trimmed V and J ends, which lost 3 bases and 0 bases, there was a span of 19 bases. This CDR3 spans 18 amino acids. In germline, CDR1 is MNHEY, CDR2 SMNVEV (reference sequence). The CDR3 DNA reads TGTGCCAGCAGTTTGTTGTCCCTCAGGGCCCCTAGCACAGATACGCAGTATTTT. Its protein is CASSLLSLRAPSTDTQYF.

This clonotype was seen repeatedly, ten times or more. The gene calls are TRBV7-9 and TRBJ1-4, with a tentative D call TRBD1 (5 bases). CDR1 is SEHNR and CDR2 is FQNEAQ in the germline V gene (reference sequence). The CDR3 extends over 17 amino acids. The germline V and J ends were trimmed by 5 bases and 0 bases, with 16 bases remaining between them. CDR3 amino acids: CASSTVPQTATNEKLFF. The CDR3 DNA reads as TGTGCCAGCAGCACCGTACCCCAGACAGCAACTAATGAAAAACTGTTTTTT.

This clonotype was seen more than once but under ten times. The chain uses TRBV10-3 and TRBJ2-7, with TRBD2 matching over 10 bases. The ends lost 3 bases at V and 1 base at J; junction bases unmatched: 9. CDR1 is ENHRY, CDR2 SYGVKD, per germline. There are 17 residues in the CDR3. In DNA, the CDR3 is TGTGCCATCAGTGACCCTAGCGGGAGAACCGGGTCCTACGAGCAGTACTTC. This gives the protein CAISDPSGRTGSYEQYF.

The CDR3 sequence: CASSPGTGQAGELFF. In nucleotides, the CDR3 is TGCGCCAGCAGCCCAGGGACAGGGCAGGCCGGGGAGCTGTTTTTT. This chain uses TRBV4-3 with TRBJ2-2, with TRBD1 matching 9 bases. This CDR3 has 15 amino acids. With V trimmed by 4 bases and J by 6 bases, 6 bases remained unmatched. The germline CDR1 and CDR2 sequences are LGHNA and YSLEER.

This clonotype was found many times. This chain links TRBV5-1 with TRBJ2-4, with 8 bases aligning to TRBD2. The junction had 15 bases not matched to a gene; V was cut back by 1 base and J by 0 bases. In germline, CDR1 is SGHRS, CDR2 YFSETQ. The CDR3 totals 20 residues. The CDR3 region has the DNA TGCGCCAGCAGCTTGCTATTTAGCGGGGCTCCAGATCTAGCCAAAAACATTCAGTACTTC. Protein: CASSLLFSGAPDLAKNIQYF.

This clonotype was recorded many times. J is TRBJ1-1 and V is TRBV7-9; TRBD1 is a possible D gene (6 bases). This CDR3 region has 14 residues. The germline gives CDR1 SEHNR, CDR2 FQNEAQ (reference sequence). V lost 5 bases to trimming and J lost 4 bases, with 14 bases between them. This CDR3 is CASSLRGGRTEAFF. The CDR3 region has the DNA TGTGCCAGCAGCCTACGGGGGGGCCGCACTGAAGCTTTCTTT. The variable domain in full, completed from reference TRBV7-9 and TRBJ1-1, reads DTGVSQNPRHKITKRGQNVTFRCDPISEHNRLYWYRQTLGQGPEFLTYFQNEAQLEKSRLLSDRFSAERPKGSFSTLEIQRTEQGDSAMYLCASSLRGGRTEAFFGQGTRLTVV.